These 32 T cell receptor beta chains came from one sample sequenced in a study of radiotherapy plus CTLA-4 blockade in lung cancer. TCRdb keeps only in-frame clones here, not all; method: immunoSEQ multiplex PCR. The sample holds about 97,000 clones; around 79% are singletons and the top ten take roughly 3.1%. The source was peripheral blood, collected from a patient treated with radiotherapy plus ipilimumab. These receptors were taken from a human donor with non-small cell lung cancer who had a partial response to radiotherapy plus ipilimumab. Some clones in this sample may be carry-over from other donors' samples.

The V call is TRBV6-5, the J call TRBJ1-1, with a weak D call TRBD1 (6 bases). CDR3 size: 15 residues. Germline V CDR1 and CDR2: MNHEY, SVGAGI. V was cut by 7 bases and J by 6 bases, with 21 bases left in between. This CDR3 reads CASKELQGRFAEAFF. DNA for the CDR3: TGTGCCAGCAAAGAGTTACAGGGACGATTTGCTGAAGCTTTCTTT.

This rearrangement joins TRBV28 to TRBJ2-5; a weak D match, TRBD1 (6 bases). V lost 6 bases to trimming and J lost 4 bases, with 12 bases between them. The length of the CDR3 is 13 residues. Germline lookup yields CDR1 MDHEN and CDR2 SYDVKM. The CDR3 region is CASRRTATETQYF. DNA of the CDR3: TGTGCCAGCAGACGGACAGCGACAGAGACCCAGTACTTC.

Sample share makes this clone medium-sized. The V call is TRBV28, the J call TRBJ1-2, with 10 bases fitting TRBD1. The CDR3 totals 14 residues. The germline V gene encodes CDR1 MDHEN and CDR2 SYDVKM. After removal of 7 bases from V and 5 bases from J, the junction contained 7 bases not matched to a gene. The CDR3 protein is CASTLVGQGYGYTF. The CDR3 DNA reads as TGTGCCAGCACCCTCGTGGGACAGGGGTATGGCTACACCTTC.

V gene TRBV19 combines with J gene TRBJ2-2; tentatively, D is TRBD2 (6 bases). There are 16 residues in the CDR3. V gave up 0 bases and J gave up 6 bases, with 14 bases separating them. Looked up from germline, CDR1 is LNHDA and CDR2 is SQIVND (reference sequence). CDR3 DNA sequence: TGTGCCAGTAGTATAGATTACGGGAGTTCCGCCGGGGAGCTGTTTTTT. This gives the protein CASSIDYGSSAGELFF.

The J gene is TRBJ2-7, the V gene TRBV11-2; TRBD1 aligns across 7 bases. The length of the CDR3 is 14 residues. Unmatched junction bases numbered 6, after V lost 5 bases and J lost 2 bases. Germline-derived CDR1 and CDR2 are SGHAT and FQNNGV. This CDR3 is CASSTNRGPYEQYF. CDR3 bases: TGTGCCAGCAGCACTAACAGGGGCCCCTACGAGCAGTACTTC.

The CDR3 here is CASSQDLTSGVNEQFF. The CDR3 nucleotides read TGTGCCAGCAGCCAAGATTTGACTAGCGGGGTCAATGAGCAGTTCTTC. This chain uses TRBV4-2 with TRBJ2-1; 11 nucleotides align to TRBD2. This CDR3 spans 16 amino acids. Trimming cost V 0 bases and J 6 bases; bases outside gene matches: 4. CDR1 is LGHNA and CDR2 is YNFKEQ in the germline V gene.

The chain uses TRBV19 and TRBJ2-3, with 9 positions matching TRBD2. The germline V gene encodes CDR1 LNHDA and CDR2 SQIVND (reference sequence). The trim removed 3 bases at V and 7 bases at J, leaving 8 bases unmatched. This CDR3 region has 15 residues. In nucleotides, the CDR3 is TGTGCCAGTAGTATGAAAGCGGGGGGAAGAAATACGCAGTATTTT. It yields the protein CASSMKAGGRNTQYF.

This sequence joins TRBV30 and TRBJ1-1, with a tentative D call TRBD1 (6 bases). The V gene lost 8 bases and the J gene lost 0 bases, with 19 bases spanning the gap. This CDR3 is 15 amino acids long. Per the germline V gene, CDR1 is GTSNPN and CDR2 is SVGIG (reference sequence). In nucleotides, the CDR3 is TGTGCCGGGACGTCCAAAGGACAGTTGAACACTGAAGCTTTCTTT. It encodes CAGTSKGQLNTEAFF.

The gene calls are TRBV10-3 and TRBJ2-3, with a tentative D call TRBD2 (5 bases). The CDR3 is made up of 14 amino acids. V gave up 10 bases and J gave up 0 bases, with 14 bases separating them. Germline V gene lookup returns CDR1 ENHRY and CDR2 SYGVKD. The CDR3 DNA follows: TGTGCCACCGGAGGAGGACGGAGCACAGATACGCAGTATTTT. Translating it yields CATGGGRSTDTQYF.

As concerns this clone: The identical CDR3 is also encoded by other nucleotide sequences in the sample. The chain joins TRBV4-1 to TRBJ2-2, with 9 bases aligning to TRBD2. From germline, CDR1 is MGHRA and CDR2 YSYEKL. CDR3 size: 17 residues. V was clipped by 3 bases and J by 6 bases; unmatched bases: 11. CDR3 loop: CASSQVWGRGGSGELFF. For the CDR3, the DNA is TGCGCCAGCAGCCAGGTTTGGGGGCGGGGGGGCTCCGGGGAGCTGTTTTTT.

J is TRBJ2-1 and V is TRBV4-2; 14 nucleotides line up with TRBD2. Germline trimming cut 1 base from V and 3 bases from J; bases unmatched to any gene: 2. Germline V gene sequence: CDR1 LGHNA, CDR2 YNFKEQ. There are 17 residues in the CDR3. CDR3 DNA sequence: TGTGCCAGCAGCCAAGGACTAGCGGGAGGGGACTACAATGAGCAGTTCTTC. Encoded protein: CASSQGLAGGDYNEQFF.

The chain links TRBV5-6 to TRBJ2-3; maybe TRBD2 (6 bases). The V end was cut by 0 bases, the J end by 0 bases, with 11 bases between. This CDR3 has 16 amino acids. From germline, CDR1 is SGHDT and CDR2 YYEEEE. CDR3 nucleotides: TGTGCCAGCAGCTTGGTTGGCGGGGCTAGCACAGATACGCAGTATTTT. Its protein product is CASSLVGGASTDTQYF.

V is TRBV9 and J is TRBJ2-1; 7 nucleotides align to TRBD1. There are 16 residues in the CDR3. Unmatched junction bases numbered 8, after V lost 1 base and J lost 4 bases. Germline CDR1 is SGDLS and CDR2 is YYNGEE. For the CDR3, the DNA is TGTGCCAGCAGCGTAACAGGACAGGTAAAATACAATGAGCAGTTCTTC. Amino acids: CASSVTGQVKYNEQFF.

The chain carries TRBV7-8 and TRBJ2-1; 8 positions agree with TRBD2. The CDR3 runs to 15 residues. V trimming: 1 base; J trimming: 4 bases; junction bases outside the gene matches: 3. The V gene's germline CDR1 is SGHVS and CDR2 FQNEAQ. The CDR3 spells CASSLELAGYNEQFF. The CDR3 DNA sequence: TGTGCCAGCAGCTTAGAGCTAGCGGGTTACAATGAGCAGTTCTTC.

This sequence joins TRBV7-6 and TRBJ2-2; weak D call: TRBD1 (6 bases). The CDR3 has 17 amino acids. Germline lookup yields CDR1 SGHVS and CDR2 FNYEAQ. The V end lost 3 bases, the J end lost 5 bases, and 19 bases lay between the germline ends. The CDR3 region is CASSFYRAPQGTGELFF. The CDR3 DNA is TGTGCCAGCAGCTTCTACCGGGCTCCGCAGGGGACCGGGGAGCTGTTTTTT.

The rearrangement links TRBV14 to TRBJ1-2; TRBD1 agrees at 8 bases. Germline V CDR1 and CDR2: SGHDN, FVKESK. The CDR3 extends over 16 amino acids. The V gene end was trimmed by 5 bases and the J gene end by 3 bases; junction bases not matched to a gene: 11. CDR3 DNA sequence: TGTGCCAGCAGCTTTTCCTCGGACAGGGCCGACTATGGCTACACCTTC. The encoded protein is CASSFSSDRADYGYTF.

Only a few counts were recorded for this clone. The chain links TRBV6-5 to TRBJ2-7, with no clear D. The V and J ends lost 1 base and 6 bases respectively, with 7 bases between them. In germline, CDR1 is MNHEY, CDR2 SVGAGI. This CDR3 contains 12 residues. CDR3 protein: CASSYLAREQYF. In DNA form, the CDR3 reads TGTGCCAGCAGTTACTTAGCCCGCGAGCAGTACTTC.

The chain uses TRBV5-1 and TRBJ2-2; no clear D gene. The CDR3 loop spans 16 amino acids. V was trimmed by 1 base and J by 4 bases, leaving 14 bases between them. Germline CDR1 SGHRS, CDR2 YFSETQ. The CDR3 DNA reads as TGCGCCAGCAGCTTGTCGGTTGGTTTCGGCACCGGGGAGCTGTTTTTT. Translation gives CASSLSVGFGTGELFF.

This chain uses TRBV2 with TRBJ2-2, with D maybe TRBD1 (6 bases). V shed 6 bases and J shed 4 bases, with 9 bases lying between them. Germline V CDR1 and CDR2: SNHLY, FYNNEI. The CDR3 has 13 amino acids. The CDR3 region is CASSGQPTGELFF. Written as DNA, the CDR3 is TGTGCCAGCAGCGGACAGCCCACCGGGGAGCTGTTTTTT.

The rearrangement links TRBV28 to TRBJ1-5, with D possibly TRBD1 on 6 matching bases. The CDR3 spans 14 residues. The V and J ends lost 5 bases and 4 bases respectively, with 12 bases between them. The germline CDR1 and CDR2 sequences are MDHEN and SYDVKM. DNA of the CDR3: TGTGCCAGCAGTCCCGGGACACATAATCAGCCCCAGCATTTT. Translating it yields CASSPGTHNQPQHF.

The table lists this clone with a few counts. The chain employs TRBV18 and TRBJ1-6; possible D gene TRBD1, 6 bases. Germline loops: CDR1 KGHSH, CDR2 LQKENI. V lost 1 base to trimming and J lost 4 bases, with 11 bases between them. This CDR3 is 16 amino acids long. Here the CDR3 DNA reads TGTGCCAGCTCACCACTACAGGGAACTTATAATTCACCCCTCCACTTT. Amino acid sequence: CASSPLQGTYNSPLHF.

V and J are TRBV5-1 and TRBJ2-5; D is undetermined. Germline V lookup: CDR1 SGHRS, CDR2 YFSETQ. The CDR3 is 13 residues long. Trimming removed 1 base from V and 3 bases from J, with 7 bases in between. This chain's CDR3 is CASSLRVEETQYF. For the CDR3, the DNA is TGCGCCAGCAGCTTGAGAGTAGAAGAGACCCAGTACTTC.

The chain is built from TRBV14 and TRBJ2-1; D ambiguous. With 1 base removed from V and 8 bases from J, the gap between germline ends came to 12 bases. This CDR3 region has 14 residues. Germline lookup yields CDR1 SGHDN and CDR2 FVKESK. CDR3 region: CASSQVRLVDEQFF. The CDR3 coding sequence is TGTGCCAGCAGCCAAGTTCGGTTAGTCGATGAGCAGTTCTTC. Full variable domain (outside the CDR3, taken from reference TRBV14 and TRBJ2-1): EAGVTQFPSHSVIEKGQTVTLRCDPISGHDNLYWYRRVMGKEIKFLLHFVKESKQDESGMPNNRFLAERTGGTYSTLKVQPAELEDSGVYFCASSQVRLVDEQFFGPGTRLTVL.

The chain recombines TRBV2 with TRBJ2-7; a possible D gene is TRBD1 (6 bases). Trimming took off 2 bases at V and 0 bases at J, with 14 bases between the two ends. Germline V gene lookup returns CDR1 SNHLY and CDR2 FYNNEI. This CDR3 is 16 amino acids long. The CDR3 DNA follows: TGTGCCAGCAGTGAAACGGTGGGGGCTGGCTCCTACGAGCAGTACTTC. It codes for CASSETVGAGSYEQYF.

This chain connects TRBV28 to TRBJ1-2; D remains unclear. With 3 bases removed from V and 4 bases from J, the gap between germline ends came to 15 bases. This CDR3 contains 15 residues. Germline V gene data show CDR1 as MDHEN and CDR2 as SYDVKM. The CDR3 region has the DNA TGTGCCAGCAGTTTGGCGCCGACTGGATCCTATGGCTACACCTTC. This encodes CASSLAPTGSYGYTF.

CDR3: CASSEGTYEQYF. CDR3 DNA sequence: TGTGCCAGCAGTGAAGGGACTTACGAGCAGTACTTC. The chain links TRBV6-1 to TRBJ2-7; possibly TRBD2 for D (5 bases). The CDR3 is 12 residues long. V was cut by 1 base and J by 4 bases, with 5 bases left in between. CDR1 and CDR2 (germline): MNHNS, SASEGT.

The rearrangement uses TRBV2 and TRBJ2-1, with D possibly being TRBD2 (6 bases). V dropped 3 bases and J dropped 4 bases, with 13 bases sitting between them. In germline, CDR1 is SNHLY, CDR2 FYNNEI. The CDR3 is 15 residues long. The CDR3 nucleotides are TGTGCCAGCAGTGACGAGCGGGTCCCGTACAATGAGCAGTTCTTC. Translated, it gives CASSDERVPYNEQFF.

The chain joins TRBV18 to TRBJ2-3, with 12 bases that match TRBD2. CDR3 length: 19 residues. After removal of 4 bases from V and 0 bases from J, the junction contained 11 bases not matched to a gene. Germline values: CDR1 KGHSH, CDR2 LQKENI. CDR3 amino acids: CASSLRTSGDLSSTDTQYF. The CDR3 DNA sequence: TGTGCCAGCTCACTAAGGACTAGCGGGGACTTATCTAGCACAGATACGCAGTATTTT. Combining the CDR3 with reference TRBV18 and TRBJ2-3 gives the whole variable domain NAGVMQNPRHLVRRRGQEARLRCSPMKGHSHVYWYRQLPEEGLKFMVYLQKENIIDESGMPKERFSAEFPKEGPSILRIQQVVRGDSAAYFCASSLRTSGDLSSTDTQYFGPGTRLTVL.

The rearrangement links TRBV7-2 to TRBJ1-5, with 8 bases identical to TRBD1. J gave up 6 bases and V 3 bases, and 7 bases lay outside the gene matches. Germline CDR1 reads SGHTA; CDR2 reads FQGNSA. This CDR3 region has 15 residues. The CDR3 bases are TGTGCCAGCAGCTTCTCGACAGGGGCCACTCAGCCCCAGCATTTT. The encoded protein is CASSFSTGATQPQHF.

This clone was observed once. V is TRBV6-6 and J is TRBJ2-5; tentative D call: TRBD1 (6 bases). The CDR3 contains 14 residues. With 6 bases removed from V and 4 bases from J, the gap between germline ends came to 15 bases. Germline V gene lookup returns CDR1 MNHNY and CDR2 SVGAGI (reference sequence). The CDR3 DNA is TGTGCCAGCAGCAATGACAGGAACGGAGAGACCCAGTACTTC. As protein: CASSNDRNGETQYF.

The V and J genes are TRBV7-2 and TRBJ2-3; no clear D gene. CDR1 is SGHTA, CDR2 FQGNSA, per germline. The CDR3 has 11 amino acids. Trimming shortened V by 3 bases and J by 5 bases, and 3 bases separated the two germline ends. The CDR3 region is CASSFRDTQYF. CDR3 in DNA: TGTGCCAGCAGCTTCCGAGATACGCAGTATTTT.

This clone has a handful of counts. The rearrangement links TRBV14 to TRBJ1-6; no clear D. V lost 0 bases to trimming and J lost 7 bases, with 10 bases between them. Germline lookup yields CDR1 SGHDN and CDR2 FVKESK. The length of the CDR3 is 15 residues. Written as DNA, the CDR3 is TGTGCCAGCAGCCAAGATTACAGAGACAATTCACCCCTCCACTTT. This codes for CASSQDYRDNSPLHF.